The 25 T cell receptor beta chains reported below all come from one sample, sequenced in a study of blood T cell repertoires in COVID-19. The repertoire was sequenced with immunoSEQ multiplex PCR; TCRdb's copy has only in-frame clones and lacks some. This sample has over 200,000 clones, with 70% to 85% found just once. Sequences were obtained from PBMCs or T cells enriched from blood (not recorded which). These receptors originate from a middle-aged man who had recovered from COVID-19.

J is TRBJ2-3 and V is TRBV9, with 8 bases matching TRBD1. Germline CDR1 SGDLS, CDR2 YYNGEE. After removal of 3 bases from V and 6 bases from J, the junction contained 15 bases not matched to a gene. The CDR3 spans 17 residues. CDR3: CASSGLGVDRASDTQYF. As DNA, the CDR3 is TGTGCCAGCAGCGGGCTTGGGGTGGACAGGGCGTCCGATACGCAGTATTTT.

This clone was found once. The chain carries TRBV7-3 and TRBJ2-2; TRBD2 matches 10 bases. The length of the CDR3 is 14 residues. Trimming at V came to 4 bases and at J to 6 bases, leaving 2 bases not matched to a gene. The germline V gene has CDR1 SGHTA and CDR2 FQGTGA. The CDR3 DNA follows: TGTGCCAGCAGCTATACTAGCGGGGCCGGGGAGCTGTTTTTT. The encoded protein is CASSYTSGAGELFF.

CDR3 loop: CASSFYAGGYEQYF. In DNA form, the CDR3 reads TGTGCCAGCAGTTTTTATGCGGGAGGGTACGAGCAGTACTTC. The genes are TRBV27 and TRBJ2-7; TRBD2 agrees at 9 bases. Germline V CDR1 and CDR2: MNHEY, SMNVEV (reference sequence). The CDR3 extends over 14 amino acids. V lost 3 bases and J lost 4; bases outside the gene matches: 4.

The genes are TRBV27 and TRBJ1-1; 9 bases align to TRBD1. Germline CDR1 is MNHEY and CDR2 is SMNVEV (reference sequence). Trimming at V came to 6 bases and at J to 1 base, leaving 6 bases not matched to a gene. The CDR3 runs to 15 residues. The CDR3 reads CASRGWTGENTEAFF. The CDR3 DNA sequence: TGTGCCAGCAGGGGCTGGACAGGGGAGAACACTGAAGCTTTCTTT.

The rearrangement links TRBV7-9 to TRBJ2-6; D is unresolved. Germline V CDR1 and CDR2: SEHNR, FQNEAQ (reference sequence). V lost 1 base to trimming and J lost 0 bases, with 10 bases between them. The CDR3 contains 17 residues. CDR3 sequence reads: CASSLEIDSSGANVLTF. CDR3 nucleotide sequence: TGTGCCAGCAGCTTAGAAATCGACTCCTCTGGGGCCAACGTCCTGACTTTC. Together with reference TRBV7-9 and TRBJ2-6, the CDR3 gives the full variable domain: DTGVSQNPRHKITKRGQNVTFRCDPISEHNRLYWYRQTLGQGPEFLTYFQNEAQLEKSRLLSDRFSAERPKGSFSTLEIQRTEQGDSAMYLCASSLEIDSSGANVLTFGAGSRLTVL.

The chain links TRBV11-2 to TRBJ2-7; TRBD2 agrees at 13 bases. CDR3 length: 16 amino acids. Looked up from germline, CDR1 is SGHAT and CDR2 is FQNNGV. After removal of 4 bases from V and 6 bases from J, the junction contained 9 bases not matched to a gene. The CDR3 is CASSSRTSGSMGEQYF. The CDR3 DNA reads TGTGCCAGCAGCTCCCGGACTAGCGGGAGCATGGGCGAGCAGTACTTC.

This clone was picked up one time. The rearrangement joins TRBV9 to TRBJ2-5, with 8 bases that match TRBD1. The V segment lost 3 bases and the J segment 5 bases; nucleotides outside the gene matches: 12. The CDR3 runs to 16 residues. Germline-derived CDR1 and CDR2 are SGDLS and YYNGEE. The chain's CDR3 is CASSATSNRGSETQYF. The CDR3 DNA is TGTGCCAGCAGCGCAACTTCAAACAGGGGGTCGGAGACCCAGTACTTC.

The chain couples TRBV11-2 to TRBJ2-7; 12 nucleotides align to TRBD2. Trimming at V came to 3 bases and at J to 1 base, leaving 1 base not matched to a gene. CDR3 size: 15 residues. Germline-derived CDR1 and CDR2 are SGHAT and FQNNGV. CDR3 coding DNA: TGTGCCAGCAGCTTGCTAGCGGGAGGGTCCTACGAGCAGTACTTC. This sequence encodes CASSLLAGGSYEQYF.

The gene calls are TRBV7-9 and TRBJ1-1; no firm D call. The germline CDR1 and CDR2 sequences are SEHNR and FQNEAQ (reference sequence). Between the trimmed V and J ends, which lost 7 bases and 2 bases, there was a span of 17 bases. The CDR3 spans 15 residues. CDR3 in amino acids: CASTYLEKPNTEAFF. The CDR3 DNA reads TGTGCCAGCACCTACCTAGAGAAACCCAACACTGAAGCTTTCTTT.

The V call is TRBV14, the J call TRBJ1-1, with D unclear. Germline V gene lookup returns CDR1 SGHDN and CDR2 FVKESK. The CDR3 consists of 15 residues. Trimming removed 4 bases at V and 0 bases at J, with 12 bases between. The CDR3 nucleotides read TGTGCCAGCAGCCCCCCCCTGAGAGTGAACACTGAAGCTTTCTTT. It specifies CASSPPLRVNTEAFF.

The chain couples TRBV19 to TRBJ1-1; D gene uncertain. The CDR3 spans 15 residues. Germline CDR1 LNHDA, CDR2 SQIVND (reference sequence). The V end lost 1 base, the J end lost 4 bases, and 13 bases lay between the germline ends. The CDR3 region is CASSIARAGATEAFF. The CDR3 region has the DNA TGTGCCAGTAGTATAGCCCGAGCAGGTGCCACTGAAGCTTTCTTT. Looking up the rest from reference TRBV19 and TRBJ1-1 gives the full variable domain: DGGITQSPKYLFRKEGQNVTLSCEQNLNHDAMYWYRQDPGQGLRLIYYSQIVNDFQKGDIAEGYSVSREKKESFPLTVTSAQKNPTAFYLCASSIARAGATEAFFGQGTRLTVV.

V gene TRBV19 combines with J gene TRBJ1-1; 8 nucleotides match TRBD1. Unmatched junction bases numbered 4, after V lost 6 bases and J lost 1 base. Germline assignment: CDR1 LNHDA and CDR2 SQIVND (reference sequence). This CDR3 contains 14 residues. CDR3 in amino acids: CASRPDRANTEAFF. The CDR3 DNA is TGTGCCAGTAGGCCGGACAGGGCGAACACTGAAGCTTTCTTT.

The V gene is TRBV7-9, the J gene TRBJ2-3; D gene ambiguous. Germline V gives CDR1 SEHNR, CDR2 FQNEAQ (reference sequence). The CDR3 extends over 12 amino acids. Trimming pared 5 bases from V and 0 bases from J, leaving 3 bases between. CDR3 region: CASSQSTDTQYF. DNA for the CDR3: TGTGCCAGCAGCCAAAGCACAGATACGCAGTATTTT.

This clone came up once. The J gene is TRBJ2-5, the V gene TRBV4-1, with D perhaps matching TRBD1 (5 bases). Trimming pared 6 bases from V and 4 bases from J, leaving 12 bases between. The germline V gene has CDR1 MGHRA and CDR2 YSYEKL. The CDR3 spans 13 residues. CDR3 protein: CASSRQLGETQYF. The CDR3 nucleotides read TGCGCCAGCAGTCGACAGCTCGGAGAGACCCAGTACTTC.

V usage is TRBV19 and J usage is TRBJ2-1; possibly TRBD2 for D (6 bases). CDR3 length: 14 residues. Germline V gene lookup returns CDR1 LNHDA and CDR2 SQIVND (reference sequence). Trimming removed 6 bases at V and 0 bases at J, with 9 bases between. CDR3 amino acids: CASSAGSSYNEQFF. In DNA, the CDR3 is TGTGCCAGTAGCGCCGGGAGCTCCTACAATGAGCAGTTCTTC.

V gene TRBV7-6 combines with J gene TRBJ2-5, with a possible D match to TRBD2 (6 bases). CDR1 and CDR2 from the germline V gene are SGHVS and FNYEAQ. V lost 1 base, J lost 5 bases, and 11 bases lay in between. CDR3 length equals 14 residues. The CDR3: CASSLVEGRETQYF. The DNA for the CDR3 is TGTGCCAGCAGCTTAGTGGAGGGGAGGGAGACCCAGTACTTC.

The CDR3 DNA follows: TGTGCCAGCAGTTACGGGGAAGGGAGGCCCCAGCATTTT. Translated: CASSYGEGRPQHF. V gene TRBV6-5 combines with J gene TRBJ1-5; D remains unclear. CDR1 MNHEY and CDR2 SVGAGI come from the germline V gene. V dropped 2 bases and J dropped 9 bases, with 11 bases sitting between them. This CDR3 spans 13 amino acids.

This clone was recorded only once. The rearrangement joins TRBV5-1 to TRBJ2-3; D unresolved. V gave up 4 bases and J gave up 5 bases, with 8 bases separating them. CDR3 size: 12 residues. Germline lookup yields CDR1 SGHRS and CDR2 YFSETQ. In DNA form, the CDR3 reads TGCGCCAGCAGCCAATACGGAGATACGCAGTATTTT. The encoded protein is CASSQYGDTQYF.

V usage is TRBV2 and J usage is TRBJ2-5; 12 bases align to TRBD2. From germline, CDR1 is SNHLY and CDR2 FYNNEI. The V gene end was trimmed by 5 bases and the J gene end by 7 bases; junction bases not matched to a gene: 11. The CDR3 covers 16 residues. The chain's CDR3 is CASSTLAGGVSGTQYF. CDR3 in DNA: TGTGCCAGCAGTACACTAGCGGGGGGCGTGTCAGGGACCCAGTACTTC.

The chain joins TRBV7-9 to TRBJ1-1, with 8 bases fitting TRBD1. Trimming cost V 2 bases and J 1 base; bases outside gene matches: 3. This CDR3 region has 15 residues. Germline V CDR1 and CDR2: SEHNR, FQNEAQ (reference sequence). In DNA form, the CDR3 reads TGTGCCAGCAGCTTATCGCAGGGGGCGAACACTGAAGCTTTCTTT. This codes for CASSLSQGANTEAFF.

The chain uses TRBV6-5 and TRBJ1-2, with 7 bases lining up with TRBD1. This CDR3 has 15 amino acids. The V segment lost 10 bases and the J segment 0 bases; nucleotides outside the gene matches: 11. The germline V gene encodes CDR1 MNHEY and CDR2 SVGAGI. Here the CDR3 DNA reads TGTGCCATCCCGGACAGGCGGCTAGCTAACTATGGCTACACCTTC. Translation gives CAIPDRRLANYGYTF.

This chain uses TRBV15 with TRBJ2-5, with a tentative D call TRBD2 (5 bases). Trimming removed 8 bases at V and 3 bases at J, with 13 bases between. The CDR3 loop spans 13 amino acids. CDR1 is LNHNV, CDR2 YYDKDF, per germline (reference sequence). The CDR3 region has the DNA TGTGCCACCGCCCCCCTGGAGGAAGAGACCCAGTACTTC. Translating gives CATAPLEEETQYF.

The chain combines TRBV5-1 with TRBJ2-5, with D possibly being TRBD1 (6 bases). The germline V and J ends were trimmed by 7 bases and 0 bases, with 10 bases remaining between them. The CDR3 has 13 amino acids. The germline CDR1 and CDR2 sequences are SGHRS and YFSETQ. CDR3 sequence: CASGGQNQETQYF. DNA of the CDR3: TGCGCCAGCGGCGGACAGAACCAAGAGACCCAGTACTTC.

V and J are TRBV18 and TRBJ2-1; 9 bases line up with TRBD1. Germline CDR1 KGHSH, CDR2 LQKENI. The CDR3 loop spans 14 amino acids. The J segment lost 7 bases and the V segment lost 3 bases, leaving 4 bases of the junction unmatched. CDR3 amino acids: CASSPDRGGNEQFF. The CDR3 bases are TGTGCCAGCTCACCTGACAGGGGGGGGAATGAGCAGTTCTTC.

This chain joins TRBV5-1 and TRBJ2-1; TRBD2 agrees at 10 bases. This CDR3 has 15 amino acids. The V segment lost 4 bases and the J segment 5 bases; nucleotides outside the gene matches: 6. Germline CDR1 and CDR2: SGHRS and YFSETQ. The CDR3 loop reads CASSDLAGANNEQFF. The CDR3 DNA reads TGCGCCAGCAGCGATCTAGCGGGAGCTAACAATGAGCAGTTCTTC.